This entry features one T cell receptor (beta chain) sequence. The target antigen is unknown. The data belong to a study of T cell responses to AZD1222 COVID-19 vaccine. Study-wide results and limits: Among AZD1222 vaccinees, only six or seven were seropositive at baseline. Increased Spike-specific TCR breadth and depth were observed after two AZD1222 doses. Per reports, nearly half of all spike-specific TCRs target regions that are unmutated in variants.

In germline, CDR1 is SGHRS, CDR2 YFSETQ. Trimming took 4 bases from V and 8 from J; bases not matched to a gene: 5. The CDR3 extends over 12 amino acids. Profiled with immunoSEQ multiplex PCR; TCRdb holds only in-frame clones, not every one. The table records approximately 200,000 clones, approximately 94% of them present only once. This sample comprised peripheral blood, obtained 28 days after the second dose of the MenACWY control vaccine. The V gene is TRBV5-1, the J gene TRBJ1-1, with 7 bases fitting TRBD1. This receptor was taken from an adult who received the MenACWY meningococcal vaccine as a control. This chain's CDR3 is CASSSRQGEAFF. CDR3 in DNA: TGCGCCAGCAGCAGCAGACAGGGAGAAGCTTTCTTT. The variable domain in full, with the rest retrieved from reference TRBV5-1 and TRBJ1-1, is KAGVTQTPRYLIKTRGQQVTLSCSPISGHRSVSWYQQTPGQGLQFLFEYFSETQRNKGNFPGRFSGRQFSNSRSEMNVSTLELGDSALYLCASSSRQGEAFFGQGTRLTVV.